This TCR beta chain derives from a study of cytomegalovirus exposure and HLA in healthy donors. Concerning this clone itself: Its matching antigen is unknown.

Overall study results and limits: Altogether, 160 or so TCR beta chains were recorded as cytomegalovirus-associated. In vitro work confirmed that a few CMV-associated chains recognize CMV antigens.

With 4 bases clipped from V and 0 bases from J, the junction kept 10 bases outside the gene matches. Looked up from germline, CDR1 is SGDLS and CDR2 is YYNGEE. The CDR3 runs to 18 residues. Only in-frame clones appear in the TCRdb table, and some are missing; sequencing was by immunoSEQ multiplex PCR. The sample lists roughly 80,000 clones; approximately 93% were seen once. The TCR was taken from a woman under 30 in good health and CMV-seronegative. The sequenced sample was PBMCs. The chain uses TRBV9 and TRBJ2-6; 7 nucleotides match TRBD1. The CDR3 protein is CASSFRGQMTSGANVLTF. CDR3 bases: TGTGCCAGCAGCTTTAGGGGACAGATGACCTCTGGGGCCAACGTCCTGACTTTC.